Shown below are 12 T cell receptor beta chains from a single sample sequenced in a study of Graves' ophthalmopathy and Graves' hyperthyroidism. TCR beta CDR3 regions were amplified from RNA transcripts. Second-round multiplex PCR came after first-round RT-PCR with HTBI primers. MiXCR, applied by TCRdb to the multiplex PCR reads, yields one record per CDR3 protein. The sample yields roughly 600,000 distinct CDR3 sequences, about 40% seen once. The sample was peripheral blood or thyroid tissue (not recorded which). The receptor source for this set is an adult man with Graves' hyperthyroidism.

This clonotype was observed once. This clone may be a read error of a much larger clone one base away. This chain joins TRBV9 and TRBJ1-4; D unresolved. CDR1 and CDR2 (germline): SGDLS, YYNGEE. This CDR3 is built from 15 residues. CDR3 bases: TGTCCCAGCAGCGTAGAGGGAGGTGGTAATGAAAAACTGTTTTTT. Protein: CPSSVEGGGNEKLFF.

This clonotype has only a few counts. CDR3 coding DNA: TGTGCCAGCAGCCCCCTAGCGGGAGGTCCCTCCTACGAGCAGTACTTC. Amino acids: CASSPLAGGPSYEQYF. The V call is TRBV7-9, the J call TRBJ2-7, with 11 positions matching TRBD2. Unmatched junction bases numbered 6, after V lost 5 bases and J lost 0 bases. The CDR3 covers 16 residues. Per germline, CDR1 SEHNR and CDR2 FQNEAQ (reference sequence).

This clonotype was found a few times. The chain has TRBV29-1 and TRBJ2-1; possibly TRBD1 for D (5 bases). V gave up 4 bases and J gave up 9 bases, with 10 bases separating them. The CDR3 length is 11 residues. Germline-derived CDR1 and CDR2 are SQVTM and ANQGSEA. CDR3 DNA: TGCAGCGTTGTGTGGGGCCGTGAGCAGTTCTTC. Protein product: CSVVWGREQFF.

This clonotype was seen more than once but under ten times. The chain carries TRBV7-2 and TRBJ2-7; 7 bases are a match to TRBD1. Losses at the gene ends were 6 bases for V and 3 bases for J; bases not matched to a gene: 8. Germline V gene sequence: CDR1 SGHTA, CDR2 FQGNSA. The CDR3 consists of 14 residues. The DNA of the CDR3 is TGTGCCAGCAGTGAATTACAGGGGATCTACGAGCAGTACTTC. Residues: CASSELQGIYEQYF. Together with reference TRBV7-2 and TRBJ2-7, the CDR3 gives the full variable domain: GAGVSQSPSNKVTEKGKDVELRCDPISGHTALYWYRQSLGQGLEFLIYFQGNSAPDKSGLPSDRFSAERTGGSVSTLTIQRTQQEDSAVYLCASSELQGIYEQYFGPGTRLTVT.

The CDR3 DNA reads as TGCAGCGCCCGGGGCGGGAGGACCTACAATGAGCAGTACTTC. Translated, it gives CSARGGRTYNEQYF. This chain joins TRBV29-1 and TRBJ2-7, with 8 bases aligning to TRBD2. The V segment lost 7 bases and the J segment 7 bases; nucleotides outside the gene matches: 15. The CDR3 runs 14 residues. Per germline, CDR1 SQVTM and CDR2 ANQGSEA.

Many counts were recorded for this clonotype. V usage is TRBV28 and J usage is TRBJ2-5, with unresolved D. The CDR3 loop spans 12 amino acids. Germline CDR1 MDHEN, CDR2 SYDVKM. The V and J ends lost 5 bases and 3 bases respectively, with 7 bases between them. The CDR3 DNA reads TGTGCCAGCAGTCCCTCGAAAGAGACCCAGTACTTC. Amino acid sequence: CASSPSKETQYF.

This clonotype has just a few counts. The chain is built from TRBV5-1 and TRBJ2-7; 8 nucleotides align to TRBD2. The germline V gene has CDR1 SGHRS and CDR2 YFSETQ. The junction had 8 bases not matched to a gene; V was cut back by 3 bases and J by 3 bases. The CDR3 loop spans 15 amino acids. CDR3 coding DNA: TGCGCCAGCAGCTGGGCTAGCGGGCTGAACTACGAGCAGTACTTC. This gives the protein CASSWASGLNYEQYF.

This clonotype was counted a few times. J is TRBJ1-6 and V is TRBV7-9; no definite D call. Trimming took 5 bases from V and 0 from J, leaving 11 bases between them. The germline CDR1 and CDR2 sequences are SEHNR and FQNEAQ (reference sequence). The CDR3 covers 16 residues. CDR3 protein: CASSPLGSSYNSPLHF. The CDR3 DNA is TGTGCCAGCAGCCCCCTCGGGAGCTCCTATAATTCACCCCTCCACTTT. The whole variable domain, filled in from reference TRBV7-9 and TRBJ1-6, reads DTGVSQNPRHKITKRGQNVTFRCDPISEHNRLYWYRQTLGQGPEFLTYFQNEAQLEKSRLLSDRFSAERPKGSFSTLEIQRTEQGDSAMYLCASSPLGSSYNSPLHFGNGTRLTVT.

The sample holds a few counts of this clonotype. The chain has TRBV10-3 and TRBJ2-5; TRBD2 matches at 9 bases. V lost 4 bases and J lost 3; bases outside the gene matches: 0. Germline CDR1 reads ENHRY; CDR2 reads SYGVKD. The CDR3 length is 13 residues. CDR3 DNA sequence: TGTGCCATCAGTGGACTAGCGGAAGAGACCCAGTACTTC. It is translated as CAISGLAEETQYF.

This clonotype was detected ten times or more. This sequence joins TRBV29-1 and TRBJ2-7; D is uncertain. The CDR3 consists of 11 residues. Trimming pared 7 bases from V and 4 bases from J, leaving 11 bases between. Germline V gene lookup returns CDR1 SQVTM and CDR2 ANQGSEA. In DNA form, the CDR3 reads TGCAGCGCCATGTCTTCGTACGAGCAGTACTTC. Its translation: CSAMSSYEQYF.

As concerns this clonotype: Being one base from a much bigger clone, this may be a read error. The CDR3 bases are TGTGCCAGCAGCCCCGGGTGGGGACAGAAACCTACCAGGGAGCTGTTTTTT. Translation: CASSPGWGQKPTRELFF. This chain joins TRBV7-9 and TRBJ2-2, with 7 nucleotides matching TRBD1. J lost 9 bases, V lost 5 bases, and 18 bases had no gene match. The CDR3 loop spans 17 amino acids. Germline V CDR1 and CDR2: SEHNR, FQNEAQ (reference sequence). Complete variable domain (other parts from reference TRBV7-9 and TRBJ2-2): DTGVSQNPRHKITKRGQNVTFRCDPISEHNRLYWYRQTLGQGPEFLTYFQNEAQLEKSRLLSDRFSAERPKGSFSTLEIQRTEQGDSAMYLCASSPGWGQKPTRELFFGEGSRLTVL.

This clonotype was detected only a few times. This rearrangement joins TRBV7-9 to TRBJ2-7, with 11 positions matching TRBD1. V lost 6 bases, J lost 5 bases, and 12 bases stayed unmatched. Germline CDR1 reads SEHNR; CDR2 reads FQNEAQ (reference sequence). The CDR3 spans 16 residues. In DNA form, the CDR3 reads TGTGCCAGCAGTTACCGGGACAGGGGGATTCCTGACGAGCAGTACTTC. As protein: CASSYRDRGIPDEQYF.